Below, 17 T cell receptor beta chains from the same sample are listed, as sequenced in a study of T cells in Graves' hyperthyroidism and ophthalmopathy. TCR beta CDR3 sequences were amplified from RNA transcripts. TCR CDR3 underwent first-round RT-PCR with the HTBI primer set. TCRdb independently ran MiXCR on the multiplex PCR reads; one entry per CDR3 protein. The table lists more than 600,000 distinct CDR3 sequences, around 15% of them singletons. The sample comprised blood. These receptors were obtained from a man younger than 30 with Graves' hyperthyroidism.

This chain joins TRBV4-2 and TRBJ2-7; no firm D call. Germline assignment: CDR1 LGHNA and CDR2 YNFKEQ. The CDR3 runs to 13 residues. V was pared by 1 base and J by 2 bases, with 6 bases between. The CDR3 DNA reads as TGTGCCAGCAGCCAAGGGGTTCCCTACGAGCAGTACTTC. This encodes CASSQGVPYEQYF.

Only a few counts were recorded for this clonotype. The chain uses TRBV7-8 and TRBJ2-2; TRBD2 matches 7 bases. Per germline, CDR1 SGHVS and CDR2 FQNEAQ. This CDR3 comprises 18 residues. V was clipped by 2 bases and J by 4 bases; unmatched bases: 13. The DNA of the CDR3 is TGTGCCAGCAGCTTACCCCCCGGGGCGGGAGTGGGCACCGGGGAGCTGTTTTTT. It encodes CASSLPPGAGVGTGELFF.

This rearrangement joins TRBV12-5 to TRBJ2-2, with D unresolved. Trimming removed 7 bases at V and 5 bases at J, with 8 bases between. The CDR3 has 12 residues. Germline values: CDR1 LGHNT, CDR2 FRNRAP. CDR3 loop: CASAGWTGELFF. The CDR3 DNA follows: TGTGCTAGTGCCGGGTGGACCGGGGAGCTGTTTTTT.

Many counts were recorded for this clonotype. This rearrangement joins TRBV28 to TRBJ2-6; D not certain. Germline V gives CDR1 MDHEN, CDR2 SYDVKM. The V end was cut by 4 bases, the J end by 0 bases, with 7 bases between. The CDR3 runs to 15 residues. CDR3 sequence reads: CASSSGGSGANVLTF. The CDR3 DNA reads TGTGCCAGCAGTTCAGGCGGCTCTGGGGCCAACGTCCTGACTTTC.

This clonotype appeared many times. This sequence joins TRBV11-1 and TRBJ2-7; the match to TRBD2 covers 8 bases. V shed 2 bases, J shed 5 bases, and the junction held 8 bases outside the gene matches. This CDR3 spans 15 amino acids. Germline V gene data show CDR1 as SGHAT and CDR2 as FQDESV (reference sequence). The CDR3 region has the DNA TGTGCCAGCAGCTTATCTTTTCGGGAGGGCGACGAGCAGTACTTC. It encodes CASSLSFREGDEQYF. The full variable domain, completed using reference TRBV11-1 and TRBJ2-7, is EAEVAQSPRYKITEKSQAVAFWCDPISGHATLYWYRQILGQGPELLVQFQDESVVDDSQLPKDRFSAERLKGVDSTLKIQPAELGDSAMYLCASSLSFREGDEQYFGPGTRLTVT.

CDR3 bases: TGTGCCATCAGCAGGGACAGAACCGAAAAACTGTTTTTT. It is translated as CAISRDRTEKLFF. This chain connects TRBV10-3 to TRBJ1-4, with 7 bases that match TRBD1. Germline V gives CDR1 ENHRY, CDR2 SYGVKD. The trim removed 6 bases at V and 8 bases at J, leaving 6 bases unmatched. The CDR3 spans 13 residues.

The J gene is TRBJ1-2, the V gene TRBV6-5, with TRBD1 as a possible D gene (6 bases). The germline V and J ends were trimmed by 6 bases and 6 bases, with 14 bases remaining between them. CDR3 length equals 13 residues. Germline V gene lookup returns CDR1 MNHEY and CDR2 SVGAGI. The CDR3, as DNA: TGTGCCAGCAGCCGGACAGCTTATCATGGCTACACCTTC. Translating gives CASSRTAYHGYTF.

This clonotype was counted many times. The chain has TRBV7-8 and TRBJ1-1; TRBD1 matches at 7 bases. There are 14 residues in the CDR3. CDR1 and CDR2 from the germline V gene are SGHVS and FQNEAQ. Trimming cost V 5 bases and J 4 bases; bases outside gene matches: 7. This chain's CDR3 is CASSPDRVATEAFF. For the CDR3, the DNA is TGTGCCAGCAGCCCCGACAGGGTTGCCACTGAAGCTTTCTTT.

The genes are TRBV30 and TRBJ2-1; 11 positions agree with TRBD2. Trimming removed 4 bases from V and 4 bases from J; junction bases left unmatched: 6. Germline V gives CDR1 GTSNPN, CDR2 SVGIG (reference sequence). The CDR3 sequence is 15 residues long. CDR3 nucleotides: TGTGCCTGGAACCATCTAGCGGGAGGTTACAATGAGCAGTTCTTC. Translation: CAWNHLAGGYNEQFF.

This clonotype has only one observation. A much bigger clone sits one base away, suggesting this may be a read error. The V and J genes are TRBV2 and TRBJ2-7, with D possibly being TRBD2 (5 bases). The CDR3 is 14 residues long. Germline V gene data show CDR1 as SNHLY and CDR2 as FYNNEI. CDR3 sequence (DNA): TGTCCCAGCAGTGACGAGGGCCTCTCCTACGAGCAGTACTTC. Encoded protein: CPSSDEGLSYEQYF.

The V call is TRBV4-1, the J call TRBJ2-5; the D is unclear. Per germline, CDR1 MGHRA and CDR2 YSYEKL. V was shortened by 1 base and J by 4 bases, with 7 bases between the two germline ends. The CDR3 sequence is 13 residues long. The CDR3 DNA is TGCGCCAGCAGCCAAGGACCCCGAGAGACCCAGTACTTC. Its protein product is CASSQGPRETQYF.

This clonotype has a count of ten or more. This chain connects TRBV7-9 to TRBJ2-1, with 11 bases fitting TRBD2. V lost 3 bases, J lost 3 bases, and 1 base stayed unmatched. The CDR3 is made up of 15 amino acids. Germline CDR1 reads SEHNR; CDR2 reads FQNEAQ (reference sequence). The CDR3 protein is CASSLTSGIYNEQFF. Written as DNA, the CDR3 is TGTGCCAGCAGCTTGACTAGCGGGATCTACAATGAGCAGTTCTTC. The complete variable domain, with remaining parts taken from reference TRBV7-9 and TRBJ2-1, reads DTGVSQNPRHKITKRGQNVTFRCDPISEHNRLYWYRQTLGQGPEFLTYFQNEAQLEKSRLLSDRFSAERPKGSFSTLEIQRTEQGDSAMYLCASSLTSGIYNEQFFGPGTRLTVL.

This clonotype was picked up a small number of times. CDR3 amino acids: CASSPRWNIGDSPLHF. The CDR3 DNA sequence: TGTGCCAGCAGTCCCCGATGGAACATCGGAGATTCACCCCTCCACTTT. The chain employs TRBV27 and TRBJ1-6; no clear D. The V gene's germline CDR1 is MNHEY and CDR2 SMNVEV (reference sequence). V dropped 5 bases and J dropped 8 bases, with 19 bases sitting between them. The CDR3 extends over 16 amino acids.

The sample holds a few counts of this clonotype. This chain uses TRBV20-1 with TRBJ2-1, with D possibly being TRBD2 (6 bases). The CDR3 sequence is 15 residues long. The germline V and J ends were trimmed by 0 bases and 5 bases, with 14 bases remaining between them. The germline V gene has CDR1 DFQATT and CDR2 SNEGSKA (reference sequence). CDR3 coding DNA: TGCAGTGCTAGAGATGTGGGGGGTGCCGACAATGAGCAGTTCTTC. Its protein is CSARDVGGADNEQFF.

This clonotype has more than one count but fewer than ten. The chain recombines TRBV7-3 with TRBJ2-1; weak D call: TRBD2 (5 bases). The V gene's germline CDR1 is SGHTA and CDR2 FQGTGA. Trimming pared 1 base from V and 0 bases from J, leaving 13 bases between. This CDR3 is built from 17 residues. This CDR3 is CASSLNGGGYSYNEQFF. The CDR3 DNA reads TGTGCCAGCAGCTTAAATGGCGGCGGGTACTCCTACAATGAGCAGTTCTTC.

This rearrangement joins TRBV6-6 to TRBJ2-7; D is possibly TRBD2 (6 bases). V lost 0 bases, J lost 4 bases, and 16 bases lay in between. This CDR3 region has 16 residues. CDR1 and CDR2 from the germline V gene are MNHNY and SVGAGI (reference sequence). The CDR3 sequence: CASSYSPVQEGYEQYF. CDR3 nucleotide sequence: TGTGCCAGCAGTTACTCCCCAGTCCAGGAGGGATACGAGCAGTACTTC.

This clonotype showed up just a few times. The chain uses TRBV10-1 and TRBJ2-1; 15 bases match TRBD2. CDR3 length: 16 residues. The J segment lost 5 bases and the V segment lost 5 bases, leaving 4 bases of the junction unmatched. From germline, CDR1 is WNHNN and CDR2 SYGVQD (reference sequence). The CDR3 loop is CASSYRTSGRDNEQFF. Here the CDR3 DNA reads TGCGCCAGCAGTTACCGGACTAGCGGGAGGGACAATGAGCAGTTCTTC.